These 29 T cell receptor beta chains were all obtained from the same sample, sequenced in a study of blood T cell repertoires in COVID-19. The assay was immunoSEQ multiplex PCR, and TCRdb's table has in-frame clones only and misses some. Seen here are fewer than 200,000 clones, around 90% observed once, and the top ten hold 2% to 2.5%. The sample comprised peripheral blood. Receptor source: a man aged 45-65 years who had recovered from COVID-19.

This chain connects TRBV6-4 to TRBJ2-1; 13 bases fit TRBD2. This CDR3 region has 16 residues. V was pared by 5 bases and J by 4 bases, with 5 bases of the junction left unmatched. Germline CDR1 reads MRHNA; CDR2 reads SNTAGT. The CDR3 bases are TGTGCCAGCAGTCCCCGGGGACTAGCGGGATACAATGAGCAGTTCTTC. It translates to CASSPRGLAGYNEQFF.

This chain's CDR3 is CASRLTGTANTGELFF. DNA of the CDR3: TGTGCCAGCAGGCTAACCGGGACAGCTAACACCGGGGAGCTGTTTTTT. The chain carries TRBV28 and TRBJ2-2; TRBD1 matches 7 bases. The CDR3 totals 16 residues. CDR1 and CDR2 from the germline V gene are MDHEN and SYDVKM. V lost 6 bases and J lost 2; bases outside the gene matches: 9.

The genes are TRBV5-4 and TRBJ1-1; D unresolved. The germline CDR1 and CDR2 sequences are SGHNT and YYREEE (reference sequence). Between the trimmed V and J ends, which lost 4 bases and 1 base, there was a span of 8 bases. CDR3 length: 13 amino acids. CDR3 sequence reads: CASSLDTNTEAFF. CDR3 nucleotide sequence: TGTGCCAGCAGCCTTGACACGAACACTGAAGCTTTCTTT. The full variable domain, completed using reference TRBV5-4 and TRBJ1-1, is ETGVTQSPTHLIKTRGQQVTLRCSSQSGHNTVSWYQQALGQGPQFIFQYYREEENGRGNFPPRFSGLQFPNYSSELNVNALELDDSALYLCASSLDTNTEAFFGQGTRLTVV.

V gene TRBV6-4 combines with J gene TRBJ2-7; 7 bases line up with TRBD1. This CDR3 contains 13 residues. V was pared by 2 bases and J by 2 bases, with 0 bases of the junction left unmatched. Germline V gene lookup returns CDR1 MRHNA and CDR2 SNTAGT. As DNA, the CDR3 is TGTGCCAGCAGTGACGACAGGGCCTACGAGCAGTACTTC. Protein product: CASSDDRAYEQYF.

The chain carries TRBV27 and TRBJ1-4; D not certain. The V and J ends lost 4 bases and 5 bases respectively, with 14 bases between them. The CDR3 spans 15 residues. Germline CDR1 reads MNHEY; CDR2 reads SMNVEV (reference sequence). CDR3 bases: TGTGCCAGCAGTTCCCGTCGGGTCTCCAATGAAAAACTGTTTTTT. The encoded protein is CASSSRRVSNEKLFF.

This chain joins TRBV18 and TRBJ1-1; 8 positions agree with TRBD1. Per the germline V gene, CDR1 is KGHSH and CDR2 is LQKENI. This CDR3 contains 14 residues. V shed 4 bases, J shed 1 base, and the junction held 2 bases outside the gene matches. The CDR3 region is CASSLGQANTEAFF. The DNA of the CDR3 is TGTGCCAGCTCACTGGGACAGGCGAACACTGAAGCTTTCTTT.

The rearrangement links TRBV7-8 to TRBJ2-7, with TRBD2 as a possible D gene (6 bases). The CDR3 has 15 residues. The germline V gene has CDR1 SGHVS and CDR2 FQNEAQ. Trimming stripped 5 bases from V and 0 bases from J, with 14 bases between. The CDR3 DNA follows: TGTGCCAGCAGCCCGCGGGACTCGATCTCCTACGAGCAGTACTTC. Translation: CASSPRDSISYEQYF.

CDR3 region: CASRHPDSPLHF. Here the CDR3 DNA reads TGTGCCAGCAGACATCCTGATTCACCCCTCCACTTT. The gene calls are TRBV7-2 and TRBJ1-6; D unresolved. The CDR3 is made up of 12 amino acids. V lost 6 bases to trimming and J lost 8 bases, with 8 bases between them. Germline CDR1 and CDR2: SGHTA and FQGNSA. The variable domain in full, completed from reference TRBV7-2 and TRBJ1-6, reads GAGVSQSPSNKVTEKGKDVELRCDPISGHTALYWYRQSLGQGLEFLIYFQGNSAPDKSGLPSDRFSAERTGGSVSTLTIQRTQQEDSAVYLCASRHPDSPLHFGNGTRLTVT.

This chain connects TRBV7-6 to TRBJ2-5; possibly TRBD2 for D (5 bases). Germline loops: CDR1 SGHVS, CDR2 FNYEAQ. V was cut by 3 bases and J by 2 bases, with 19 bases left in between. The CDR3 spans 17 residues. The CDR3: CASSLEIPGRVQETQYF. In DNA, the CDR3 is TGTGCCAGCAGCTTGGAAATCCCGGGAAGGGTGCAAGAGACCCAGTACTTC.

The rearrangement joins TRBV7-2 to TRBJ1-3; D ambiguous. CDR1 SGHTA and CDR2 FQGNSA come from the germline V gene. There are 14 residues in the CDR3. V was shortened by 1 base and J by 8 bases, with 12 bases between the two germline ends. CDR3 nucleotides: TGTGCCAGCAGCTTAGGCGGATTTCGAGACACCATATATTTT. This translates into CASSLGGFRDTIYF.

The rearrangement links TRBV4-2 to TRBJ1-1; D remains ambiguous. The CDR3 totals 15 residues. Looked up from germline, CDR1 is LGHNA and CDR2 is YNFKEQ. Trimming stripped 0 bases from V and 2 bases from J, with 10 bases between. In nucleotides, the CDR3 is TGTGCCAGCAGCCAAGACGGCCAGACTAACACTGAAGCTTTCTTT. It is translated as CASSQDGQTNTEAFF.

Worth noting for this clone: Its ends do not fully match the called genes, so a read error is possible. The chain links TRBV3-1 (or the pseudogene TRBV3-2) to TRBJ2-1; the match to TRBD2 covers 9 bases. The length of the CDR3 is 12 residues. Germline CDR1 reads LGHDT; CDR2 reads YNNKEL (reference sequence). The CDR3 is CASSHYSGSGVF. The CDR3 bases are TGTGCCAGCAGCCACTATAGCGGGAGTGGAGTCTTC.

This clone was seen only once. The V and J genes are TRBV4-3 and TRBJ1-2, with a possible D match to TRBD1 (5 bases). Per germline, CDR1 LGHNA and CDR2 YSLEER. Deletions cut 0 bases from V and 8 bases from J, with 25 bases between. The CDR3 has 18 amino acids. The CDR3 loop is CASSQDAFRPDMVGGYTF. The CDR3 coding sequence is TGCGCCAGCAGCCAAGATGCGTTTCGTCCGGACATGGTGGGGGGCTACACCTTC.

The CDR3 sequence is CASSFGRRTGNNEKLFF. The CDR3 DNA is TGTGCCAGTAGTTTTGGCCGCCGAACAGGGAATAATGAAAAACTGTTTTTT. The chain links TRBV19 to TRBJ1-4; a possible D gene is TRBD1 (6 bases). The CDR3 runs 17 residues. V shed 5 bases and J shed 4 bases, with 20 bases lying between them. Germline assignment: CDR1 LNHDA and CDR2 SQIVND (reference sequence).

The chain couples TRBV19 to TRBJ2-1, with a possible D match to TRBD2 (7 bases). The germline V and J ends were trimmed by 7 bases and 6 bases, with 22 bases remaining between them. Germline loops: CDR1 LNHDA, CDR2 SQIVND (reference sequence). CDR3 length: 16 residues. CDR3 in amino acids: CASTEGGQWVGNEQFF. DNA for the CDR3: TGTGCCAGTACCGAGGGGGGGCAGTGGGTCGGCAATGAGCAGTTCTTC.

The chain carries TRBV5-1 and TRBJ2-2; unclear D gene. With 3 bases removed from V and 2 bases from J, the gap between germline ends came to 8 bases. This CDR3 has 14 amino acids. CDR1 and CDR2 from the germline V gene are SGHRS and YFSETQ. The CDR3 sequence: CASSYDSNTGELFF. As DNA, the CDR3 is TGCGCCAGCAGCTACGACTCTAACACCGGGGAGCTGTTTTTT.

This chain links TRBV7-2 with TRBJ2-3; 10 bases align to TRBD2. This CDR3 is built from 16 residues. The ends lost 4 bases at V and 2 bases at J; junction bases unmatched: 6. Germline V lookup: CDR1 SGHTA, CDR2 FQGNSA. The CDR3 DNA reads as TGTGCCAGCAGCTCTCGTAGCGGGGGGCTCACAGATACGCAGTATTTT. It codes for CASSSRSGGLTDTQYF.

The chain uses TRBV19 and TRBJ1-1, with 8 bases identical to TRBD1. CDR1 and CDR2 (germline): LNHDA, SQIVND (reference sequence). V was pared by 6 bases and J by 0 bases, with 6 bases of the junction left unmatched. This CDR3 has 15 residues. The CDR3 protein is CASSMDRAVNTEAFF. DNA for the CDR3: TGTGCCAGTAGCATGGACAGGGCGGTGAACACTGAAGCTTTCTTT.

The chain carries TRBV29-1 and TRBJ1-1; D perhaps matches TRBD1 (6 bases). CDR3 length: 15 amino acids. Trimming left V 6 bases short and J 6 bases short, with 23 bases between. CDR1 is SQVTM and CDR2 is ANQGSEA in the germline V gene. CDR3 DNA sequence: TGCAGCGTCCCGTCAACAGGGTTGGGATTTTCTGAAGCTTTCTTT. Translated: CSVPSTGLGFSEAFF.

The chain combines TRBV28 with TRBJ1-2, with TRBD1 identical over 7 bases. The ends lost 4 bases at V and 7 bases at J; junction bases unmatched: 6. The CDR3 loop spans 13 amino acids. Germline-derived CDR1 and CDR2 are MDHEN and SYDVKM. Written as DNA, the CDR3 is TGTGCCAGCAGTTCAGACAGGGTGGGTGGCTACACCTTC. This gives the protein CASSSDRVGGYTF.

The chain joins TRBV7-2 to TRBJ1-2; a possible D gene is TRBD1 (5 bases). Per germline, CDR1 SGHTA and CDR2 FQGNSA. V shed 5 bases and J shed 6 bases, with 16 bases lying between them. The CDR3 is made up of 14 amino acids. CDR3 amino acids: CASSLPRRGDGYTF. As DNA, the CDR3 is TGTGCCAGCAGCCTACCAAGGCGGGGGGATGGCTACACCTTC.

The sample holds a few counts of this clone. This CDR3 reads CASSFRGSGNSPLHF. CDR3 DNA: TGTGCCAGCAGTTTCCGCGGCAGTGGGAATTCACCCCTCCACTTT. The chain uses TRBV27 and TRBJ1-6; D not certain. The CDR3 length is 15 residues. Germline CDR1 MNHEY, CDR2 SMNVEV (reference sequence). V shed 3 bases and J shed 7 bases, with 13 bases lying between them.

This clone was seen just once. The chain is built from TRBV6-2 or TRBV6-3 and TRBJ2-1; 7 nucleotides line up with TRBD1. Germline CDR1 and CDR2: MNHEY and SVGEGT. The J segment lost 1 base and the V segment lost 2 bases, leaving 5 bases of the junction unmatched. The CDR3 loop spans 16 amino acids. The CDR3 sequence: CASSYGETGSYNEQFF. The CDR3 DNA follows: TGTGCCAGCAGTTACGGTGAGACAGGGTCCTACAATGAGCAGTTCTTC.

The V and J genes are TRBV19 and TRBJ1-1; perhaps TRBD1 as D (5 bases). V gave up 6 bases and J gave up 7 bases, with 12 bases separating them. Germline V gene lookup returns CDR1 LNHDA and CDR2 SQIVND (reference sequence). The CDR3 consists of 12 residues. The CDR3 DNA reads TGTGCCAGTAGGGGCAGGGTCGGTGAAGCTTTCTTT. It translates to CASRGRVGEAFF.

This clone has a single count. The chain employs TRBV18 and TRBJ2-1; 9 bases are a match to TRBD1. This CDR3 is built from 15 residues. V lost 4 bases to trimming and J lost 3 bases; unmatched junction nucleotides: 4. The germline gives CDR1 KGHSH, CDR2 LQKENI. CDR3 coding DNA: TGTGCCAGCTCACTCGGACAGGGGTACTACAATGAGCAGTTCTTC. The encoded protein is CASSLGQGYYNEQFF. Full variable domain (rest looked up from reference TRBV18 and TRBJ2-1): NAGVMQNPRHLVRRRGQEARLRCSPMKGHSHVYWYRQLPEEGLKFMVYLQKENIIDESGMPKERFSAEFPKEGPSILRIQQVVRGDSAAYFCASSLGQGYYNEQFFGPGTRLTVL.

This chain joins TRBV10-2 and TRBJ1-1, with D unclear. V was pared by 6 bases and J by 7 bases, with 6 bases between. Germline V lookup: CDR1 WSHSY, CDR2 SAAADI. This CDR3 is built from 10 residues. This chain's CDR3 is CASRQVEAFF. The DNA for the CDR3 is TGCGCCAGCAGACAAGTTGAAGCTTTCTTT.

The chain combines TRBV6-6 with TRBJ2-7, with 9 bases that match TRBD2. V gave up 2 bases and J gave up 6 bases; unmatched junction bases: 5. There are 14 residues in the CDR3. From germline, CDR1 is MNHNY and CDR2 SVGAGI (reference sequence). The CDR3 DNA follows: TGTGCCAGCAGTTACGGAGCGGGAGGTATCGAGCAGTACTTC. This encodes CASSYGAGGIEQYF.

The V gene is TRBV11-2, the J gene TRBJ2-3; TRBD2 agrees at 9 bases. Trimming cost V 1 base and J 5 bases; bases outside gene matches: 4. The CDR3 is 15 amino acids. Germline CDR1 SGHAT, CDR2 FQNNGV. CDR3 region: CASSLGGREQDTQYF. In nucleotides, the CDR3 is TGTGCCAGCAGCTTAGGCGGGAGGGAACAAGATACGCAGTATTTT.

The CDR3 reads CASSYQGMNTEAFF. CDR3 DNA: TGTGCCAGCAGTTACCAGGGGATGAACACTGAAGCTTTCTTT. This chain joins TRBV6-2 or TRBV6-3 and TRBJ1-1; possible D gene TRBD1, 6 bases. Trimming pared 2 bases from V and 0 bases from J, leaving 7 bases between. This CDR3 contains 14 residues. CDR1 is MNHEY, CDR2 SVGEGT, per germline.